Only a few counts were recorded for the clone carrying this TCR beta chain. This specimen comes from a study of T cells in Graves' hyperthyroidism and ophthalmopathy. CDR1 is SQVTM, CDR2 ANQGSEA, per germline. The CDR3 runs to 14 residues. Germline trimming cut 3 bases from V and 2 bases from J; bases unmatched to any gene: 6. The TCR beta CDR3 regions underwent amplification using RNA transcripts as the source. The study used the HTBI primer set for a first-round RT-PCR of the TCR CDR3. TCRdb passed the multiplex PCR reads through MiXCR, listing each CDR3 protein once. In the table there are about 640,000 distinct CDR3 sequences, roughly 45% of which are singletons.

The sequenced material came from peripheral blood or thyroid tissue (not recorded which). The chain has TRBV29-1 and TRBJ2-7, with 8 nucleotides matching TRBD2. The clonotype originates from an adult man with Graves' disease, either hyperthyroidism or ophthalmopathy (not recorded which). The CDR3 DNA is TGCAGCGTTGATTCTCTAGCGGGTCCCTACGAGCAGTACTTC. This gives the protein CSVDSLAGPYEQYF.